This TCR beta chain stems from a study of OX40 agonist ivuxolimab in advanced cancers. Study-wide background: Six ivuxolimab dose levels, 0.01 to 10 mg/kg, were given intravenously every 2 weeks. A diagnosis of hepatocellular carcinoma, melanoma, renal cell or head and neck cancer was present in dose-escalation patients.

Study-wide findings and caveats: Clonal expansion by week 6 occurred in CD4+ and CD8+ blood T cells (at 0.1 to 3.0 mg/kg).

Germline values: CDR1 SNHLY, CDR2 FYNNEI. CDR3 length equals 12 residues. Trimming removed 7 bases from V and 2 bases from J, with 9 bases in between. Profiling relied on immunoSEQ multiplex PCR, and the TCRdb table lists in-frame clones only, not all of them. The sample lists tens of thousands of clones, 85% to 90% occurring once. As to this clone: The antigen is not known.

This rearrangement joins TRBV2 to TRBJ2-7, with D tentatively TRBD2 (5 bases). The sample in question was CD4+ or CD8+ T cells sorted from blood, obtained in a trial of the OX40 agonist ivuxolimab. This receptor was obtained from an adult with an advanced solid tumor such as melanoma, head and neck, liver or kidney cancer. CDR3 in DNA: TGTGCCAGCACCCTCGGGACCTACGAGCAGTACTTC. Its protein is CASTLGTYEQYF.